Only a few counts were recorded for the clone carrying this TCR beta chain. Its antigen is unidentified. This record belongs to a study of STAT5B mutations in CD4+ large granular lymphocyte leukemia. Notes on the study in general: No patients shared main leukemic clonotypes, though roughly 23% appeared at low frequency elsewhere.

TCRdb keeps only in-frame clones here, not all; method: immunoSEQ multiplex PCR. The sample gives over 20,000 clones, about 86% of which show up once; 0.3% to 0.4% is in the top ten. Deletions cut 1 base from V and 4 bases from J, with 14 bases between. Germline V CDR1 and CDR2: LGHNA, YNFKEQ. The length of the CDR3 is 16 residues. The J gene is TRBJ2-1, the V gene TRBV4-2; D unresolved. The origin of this receptor is a human donor in good health. The material sequenced was CD4+ T cells from blood buffy coats. In DNA, the CDR3 is TGTGCCAGCAGCCAAGCTCTTAGGCAGTTATACAATGAGCAGTTCTTC. Translating gives CASSQALRQLYNEQFF.